Included here is one T cell receptor beta chain sequence, with context. Authors' analysis steps: Estimates of nucleated cell counts were drawn from the amplification of reference gene primers. Profiling relied on immunoSEQ multiplex PCR, and the TCRdb table lists in-frame clones only, not all of them. That table furnishes V, J and clone size, whereas the DNA furnished D and trimming. The sample has roughly 87,000 clones, about four fifths seen once. The data stem from a study of blood T cell repertoires in COVID-19. Study at large: Nucleic acid was either cDNA or gDNA, and it came from T cells, B-cell-depleted T cells, or PBMCs.

With V trimmed by 2 bases and J by 3 bases, 7 bases remained unmatched. The CDR3 extends over 15 amino acids. Looked up from germline, CDR1 is SGHRS and CDR2 is YFSETQ. The chain couples TRBV5-1 to TRBJ2-5; 7 bases are a match to TRBD1. The sample comprised peripheral blood. The receptor was derived from a woman between 65 and 79 years old with acute or convalescent COVID-19. Here the CDR3 DNA reads TGCGCCAGCAGCTTAGGGGGCGCGTCTGAAGAGACCCAGTACTTC. It yields the protein CASSLGGASEETQYF. Full variable domain (outside the CDR3, taken from reference TRBV5-1 and TRBJ2-5): KAGVTQTPRYLIKTRGQQVTLSCSPISGHRSVSWYQQTPGQGLQFLFEYFSETQRNKGNFPGRFSGRQFSNSRSEMNVSTLELGDSALYLCASSLGGASEETQYFGPGTRLLVL.